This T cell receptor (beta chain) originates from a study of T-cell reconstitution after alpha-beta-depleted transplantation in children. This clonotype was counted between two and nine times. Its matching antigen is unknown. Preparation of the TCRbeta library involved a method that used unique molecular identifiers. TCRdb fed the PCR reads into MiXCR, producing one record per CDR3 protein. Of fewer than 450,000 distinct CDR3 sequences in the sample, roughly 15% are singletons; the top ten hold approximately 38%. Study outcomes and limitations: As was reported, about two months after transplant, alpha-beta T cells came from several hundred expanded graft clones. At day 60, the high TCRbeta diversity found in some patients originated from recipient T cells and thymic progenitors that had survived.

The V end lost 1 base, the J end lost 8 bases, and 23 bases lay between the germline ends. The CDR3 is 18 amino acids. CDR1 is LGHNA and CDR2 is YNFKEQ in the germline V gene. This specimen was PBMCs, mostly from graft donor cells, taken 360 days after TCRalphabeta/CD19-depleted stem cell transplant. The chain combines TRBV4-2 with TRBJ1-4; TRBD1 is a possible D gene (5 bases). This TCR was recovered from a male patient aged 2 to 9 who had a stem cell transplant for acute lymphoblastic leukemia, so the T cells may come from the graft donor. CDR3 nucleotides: TGTGCCAGCAGCCAAGTAAGAACAGGAACCCTGGTAGGAGAAAAACTGTTTTTT. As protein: CASSQVRTGTLVGEKLFF.